This record looks at one T cell receptor (beta chain) sequence and its context. Its antigen remains unknown. CMV status came from CD4+ T cell IFNgamma after overnight CMV lysate stimulation of fresh PBMCs. Germline V gene data show CDR1 as SGHTA and CDR2 as FQGNSA. CDR3 length equals 14 residues. Trimming pared 4 bases from V and 5 bases from J, leaving 12 bases between. The data were obtained in a study of naive and memory T cell subsets. Regarding the study as a whole: No ground truth validated the naive and memory repertoire findings.

Both TRBC1 and TRBC2 were covered by a beta constant-region primer of two equimolar oligonucleotides. Ligated cDNA was amplified by four rounds of PCR with nested alpha and beta constant-region primers and SP2. The cDNA 3' end received a ligated single-stranded oligonucleotide carrying the SP2 primer and a 12-nucleotide UMI. TCRdb independently ran MiXCR on the UMI-ligation and nested PCR reads; one entry per CDR3 protein. The sample lists more than 100,000 distinct CDR3 sequences, 35% to 40% occurring once. The sequenced sample consisted of central memory CD4+ T cells from blood. The TCR sequence derives from a human donor in good health. The chain employs TRBV7-2 and TRBJ1-5; D not resolved. The CDR3: CASSSYGLDQPQHF. CDR3 sequence (DNA): TGTGCCAGCAGCTCCTATGGACTGGATCAGCCCCAGCATTTT. The full variable domain, with the rest looked up from reference TRBV7-2 and TRBJ1-5, is GAGVSQSPSNKVTEKGKDVELRCDPISGHTALYWYRQSLGQGLEFLIYFQGNSAPDKSGLPSDRFSAERTGGSVSTLTIQRTQQEDSAVYLCASSSYGLDQPQHFGDGTRLSIL.